This T cell receptor (beta chain) was profiled in a study of shared clonotypes between healthy human individuals. V shed 5 bases and J shed 1 base, with 12 bases lying between them. This CDR3 is 14 amino acids long. Concerning this clone itself: Antigen specificity is unknown.

Here immunoSEQ multiplex PCR was the method, and the copy in TCRdb shows in-frame clones only, minus some. The data hold about 2,500,000 clones, with approximately 94% observed a single time. Notes on the study in general: Measured sharing among donors was expected to vary with sequencing depth. The sampled material consisted only of blood, and tissue repertoires are likely to differ.

This TCR was sampled from a man aged 18 to 30 in good health. Source material: naive CD4+ T cells sorted from blood. Described subset: CD45RA+ positively selected. The chain combines TRBV6-7 with TRBJ2-7; D might be TRBD1 (6 bases). TRBV6-7 is classed as an ORF, of uncertain function. CDR3 in DNA: TGTGCCAGCAGTGAAAAAGGGGGATCCTACGAGCAGTACTTC. Its protein is CASSEKGGSYEQYF.